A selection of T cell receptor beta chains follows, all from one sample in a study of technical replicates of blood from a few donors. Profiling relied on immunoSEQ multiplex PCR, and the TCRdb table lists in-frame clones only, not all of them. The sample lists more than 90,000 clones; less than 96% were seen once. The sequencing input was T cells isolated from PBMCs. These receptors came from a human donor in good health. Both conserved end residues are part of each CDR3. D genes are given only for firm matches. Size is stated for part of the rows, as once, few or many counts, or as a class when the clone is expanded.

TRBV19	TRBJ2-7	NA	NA	CASSITGSAYEQYF	TGTGCCAGTAGTATAACTGGGAGCGCCTACGAGCAGTACTTC
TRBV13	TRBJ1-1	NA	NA	CASSPSGGTEAFF	TGTGCCAGCAGCCCCTCGGGCGGGACTGAAGCTTTCTTT
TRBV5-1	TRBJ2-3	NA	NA	CASSLGRYTDTQYF	TGCGCCAGCAGCTTGGGGAGATACACAGATACGCAGTATTTT
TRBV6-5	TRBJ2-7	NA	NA	CASSYSGTQSYEQYF	TGTGCCAGCAGTTACTCCGGGACACAATCCTACGAGCAGTACTTC
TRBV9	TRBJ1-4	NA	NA	CASSQRGGYEKLFF	TGTGCCAGCAGCCAAAGGGGGGGGTACGAAAAACTGTTTTTT
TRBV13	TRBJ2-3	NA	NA	CASSGRTETSTDTQYF	TGTGCCAGCAGCGGCAGGACTGAGACTAGCACAGATACGCAGTATTTT
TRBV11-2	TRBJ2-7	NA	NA	CASSHEPDYLEQYF	TGTGCCAGCAGCCATGAACCGGACTACCTAGAGCAGTACTTC
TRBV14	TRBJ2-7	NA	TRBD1	CASSLNTGELTYEQYF	TGTGCCAGCAGCCTAAACACAGGGGAGTTAACCTACGAGCAGTACTTC
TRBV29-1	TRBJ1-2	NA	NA	CSATGFWYGYTF	TGCAGCGCTACAGGGTTTTGGTATGGCTACACCTTC
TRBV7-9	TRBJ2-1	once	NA	CASSLVLADSNEQFF	TGTGCCAGCAGCTTAGTCTTAGCTGATTCCAATGAGCAGTTCTTC
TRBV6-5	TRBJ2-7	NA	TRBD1	CASSSGDRGSYEQYF	TGTGCCAGCAGTTCCGGGGACAGGGGGTCCTACGAGCAGTACTTC
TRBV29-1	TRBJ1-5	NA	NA	CSVEVQENQPQHF	TGCAGCGTTGAGGTACAGGAAAATCAGCCCCAGCATTTT
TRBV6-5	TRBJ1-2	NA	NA	CASRGRGSDNYGYTF	TGTGCCAGCAGGGGCAGGGGATCGGATAACTATGGCTACACCTTC
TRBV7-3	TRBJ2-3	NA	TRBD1	CASSLSTGVDTQYF	TGTGCCAGCAGCTTATCGACAGGGGTCGATACGCAGTATTTT
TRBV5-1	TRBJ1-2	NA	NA	CASSLVGIQGPSNYGYTF	TGCGCCAGCAGCTTGGTGGGAATCCAGGGGCCTTCTAACTATGGCTACACCTTC
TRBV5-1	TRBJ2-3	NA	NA	CASSSSGLWDTQYF	TGCGCCAGCAGCTCTTCCGGACTTTGGGATACGCAGTATTTT
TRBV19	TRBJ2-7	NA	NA	CASSFQGKHEQYF	TGTGCCAGTAGTTTCCAGGGTAAACACGAGCAGTACTTC
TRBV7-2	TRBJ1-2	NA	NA	CASSLETGSGYGYTF	TGTGCCAGCAGCTTAGAGACGGGATCGGGCTATGGCTACACCTTC
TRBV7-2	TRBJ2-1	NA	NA	CASSLATAGLGVQGQFF	TGTGCCAGCAGCTTAGCCACAGCGGGCCTCGGCGTTCAGGGGCAGTTCTTC
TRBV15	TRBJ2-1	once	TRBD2	CATSRDRAGMYNEQFF	TGTGCCACCAGCAGAGATCGAGCGGGAATGTACAATGAGCAGTTCTTC
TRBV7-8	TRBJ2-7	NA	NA	CASSLAADGGYEQYF	TGTGCCAGCAGCTTAGCGGCCGACGGCGGGTACGAGCAGTACTTC
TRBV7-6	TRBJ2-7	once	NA	CASSLRDRIYEQYF	TGTGCCAGCAGCTTAAGAGATAGAATATACGAGCAGTACTTC
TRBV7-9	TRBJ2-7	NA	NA	CASSLSPGSTYEQYF	TGTGCCAGCAGCTTATCCCCCGGGAGCACCTACGAGCAGTACTTC
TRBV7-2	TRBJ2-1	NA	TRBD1	CASSSTGSYNEQFF	TGTGCCAGCAGCTCGACAGGGTCCTACAATGAGCAGTTCTTC
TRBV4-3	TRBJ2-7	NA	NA	CASSQEAFYEQYF	TGCGCCAGCAGCCAAGAGGCCTTCTACGAGCAGTACTTC
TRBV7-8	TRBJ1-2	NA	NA	CASSLLRNYGYTF	TGTGCCAGCAGCTTATTACGGAACTATGGCTACACCTTC
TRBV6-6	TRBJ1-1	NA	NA	CASSYSVEDEAFF	TGTGCCAGCAGTTACTCTGTTGAGGATGAAGCTTTCTTT
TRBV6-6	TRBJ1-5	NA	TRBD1	CASSLGGLYNQPQHF	TGTGCCAGCAGTTTAGGGGGCTTATACAATCAGCCCCAGCATTTT
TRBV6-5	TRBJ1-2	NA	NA	CASWEGGLHGYTF	TGTGCCAGCTGGGAGGGAGGACTCCATGGCTACACCTTC
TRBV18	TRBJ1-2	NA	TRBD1	CASSLVSGTEDGYTF	TGTGCCAGCTCACTCGTTTCCGGGACAGAGGATGGCTACACCTTC
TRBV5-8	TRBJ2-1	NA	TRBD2	CASSFRGRDEQFF	TGTGCCAGCAGCTTTCGCGGGAGGGATGAGCAGTTCTTC
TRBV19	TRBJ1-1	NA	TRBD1	CASSTDREITEAFF	TGTGCCAGTAGTACCGACAGGGAGATTACTGAAGCTTTCTTT
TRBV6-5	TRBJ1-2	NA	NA	CASSYTAGGHPNGYTF	TGTGCCAGCAGTTACACAGCTGGGGGACACCCGAATGGCTACACCTTC
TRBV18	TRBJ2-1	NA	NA	CASSPRAIGSYNEQFF	TGTGCCAGCTCACCGAGGGCTATCGGCTCCTACAATGAGCAGTTCTTC
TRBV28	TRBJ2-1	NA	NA	CASSFPPRQGHEQFF	TGTGCCAGCAGTTTCCCCCCGAGGCAGGGCCATGAGCAGTTCTTC
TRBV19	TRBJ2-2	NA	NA	CASSIQSPRNTGELFF	TGTGCCAGTAGTATTCAGTCCCCCCGGAACACCGGGGAGCTGTTTTTT
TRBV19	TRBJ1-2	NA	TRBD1	CAGGDRGSNYGYTF	TGTGCCGGAGGGGACAGGGGGTCTAACTATGGCTACACCTTC
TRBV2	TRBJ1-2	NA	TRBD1	CASSGQGASYGYTF	TGTGCCAGCAGTGGGCAGGGGGCTAGCTATGGCTACACCTTC
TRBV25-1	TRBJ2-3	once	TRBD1	CASSARTGGRDTQYF	TGTGCCAGCAGTGCCAGGACAGGGGGCAGGGATACGCAGTATTTT
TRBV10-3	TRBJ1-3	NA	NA	CALGRSSGNTIYF	TGTGCCCTCGGGAGGAGCTCTGGAAACACCATATATTTT
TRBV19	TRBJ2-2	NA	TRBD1	CASSLNRGRATGELFF	TGTGCCAGTAGTCTTAACAGGGGGCGGGCCACCGGGGAGCTGTTTTTT
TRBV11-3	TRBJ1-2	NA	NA	CASSLETSYGYTF	TGTGCCAGCAGCTTAGAAACATCTTATGGCTACACCTTC
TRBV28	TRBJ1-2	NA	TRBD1	CASSPVGQVYYGYTF	TGTGCCAGCAGTCCGGTGGGACAGGTCTACTATGGCTACACCTTC
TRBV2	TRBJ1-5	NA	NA	CASRVDNSNQPQHF	TGTGCCAGCAGAGTTGACAATAGCAATCAGCCCCAGCATTTT
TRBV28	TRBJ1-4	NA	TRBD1	CASRAPGQGNEKLFF	TGTGCCAGCAGGGCTCCGGGACAGGGGAATGAAAAACTGTTTTTT